A selection of T cell receptor beta chains follows, all from one sample in a study of CD4 and CD8 cells across lung adenocarcinoma regions. One entry per CDR3 protein results from TCRdb running MiXCR on the PCR reads. The sample holds 5,000 to 8,000 distinct CDR3 sequences; around 48% are singletons and the top ten take 15% to 20%. Sequences were obtained from CD8+ T cells from the center of a lung tumor. These receptors were collected from a female donor with lung adenocarcinoma. The CD4 and CD8 labels of this study may be unreliable. CDR3s leave out the opening cysteine and the closing phenylalanine or tryptophan. The D gene is left open where the match is weak. The size of a clone is reported for some rows only, either as once, few or many, or as a class for expanded clones.

>.|TRBV6-1|TRBJ2-4|TRBD1
ACAARTGRGQNTQY
>.|TRBV10-2|.|.
AGQGGRGADTQY
>.|TRBV7-2|TRBJ2-4|.
RVSGVGAKNIQY
>few|TRBV12-3/TRBV12-4|.|.
ASSQILASYKGAHEQY
>.|TRBV3-1|TRBJ2-1|.
ASTAAGSSYNEQF
>medium-sized|TRBV7-6|TRBJ1-4|.
ASSFRNQKLF
>.|TRBV6-1|TRBJ2-4|TRBD2
ASSEGGGGGGNKDIQY
>.|TRBV25-1|TRBJ2-6|.
ASGPPGANVLT
>.|TRBV12-3/TRBV12-4|TRBJ2-3|.
ARGNNPVSTAAQF
>.|TRBV5-6|TRBJ2-1|TRBD1
ASSWSGTGSYNEQF
>medium-sized|TRBV10-3|TRBJ2-5|TRBD2
AISGDSGTSSQY
>once|TRBV10-3|TRBJ2-3|.
AGGEGGGSPETQY
>few|TRBV7-2|.|.
ASSLAEGAWETQY
>medium-sized|TRBV6-1|TRBJ2-5|TRBD2
ASRRTRLEETQY
>medium-sized|TRBV6-1|TRBJ2-1|.
ASRRGTYNEQF
>once|TRBV12-3/TRBV12-4|TRBJ2-6|.
ASRQVILDTQS
>many|TRBV6-2/TRBV6-3|TRBJ2-2|TRBD1
ASRQGAYDTGELF
>.|TRBV7-8|TRBJ2-5|.
AGPGGRDPETQY
>.|TRBV20-1|TRBJ2-2|.
SAREVNTGELF
>.|TRBV10-3|.|TRBD1
AGRGRRGTDTQY
>many|TRBV11-1|TRBJ1-4|TRBD1
ASSLGQGIFEKLF
>.|TRBV11-3|TRBJ2-3|.
ARSLGRPDTDTQY
>.|TRBV6-1|TRBJ1-4|.
ASRRIATNEPLL
>many|TRBV6-1|TRBJ1-1|.
ASSERLNTEAF
>medium-sized|TRBV7-2|TRBJ2-7|.
ASKTALGSSYEQY
>many|TRBV6-1|TRBJ2-7|.
ASISRRPYEQY
>medium-sized|TRBV6-1|TRBJ1-5|.
ASRDFNQPQH
>.|TRBV6-1|TRBJ1-6|.
ASSENLGYSPLH
>once|TRBV5-1|TRBJ2-3|.
AGGLGARDPDTQY
>.|TRBV7-6|TRBJ2-1|.
ASSLVQGGGSTGEQF
>.|TRBV20-1|TRBJ2-4|.
SASPIAQMHIQY
>.|TRBV7-2|TRBJ2-3|TRBD1
ASSCVWGTGNKDTQY
>many|TRBV7-2|TRBJ1-1|.
ASRPGDNTEAF
>.|TRBV5-4|TRBJ2-7|.
ASSPRAGTYEQY
>.|TRBV10-1|TRBJ2-3|TRBD2
ASSELAGGSGTDTQY
>.|TRBV7-3|TRBJ2-3|.
ASSPGPSTDTQY
>medium-sized|TRBV6-1|.|TRBD1
ASSESFSLGTGRHETQY
>.|TRBV6-5|TRBJ2-1|.
ASSYSPGPSTDAQY
>.|TRBV5-6|TRBJ2-3|TRBD2
ASSPGTSGTDTQY
>few|TRBV6-1|TRBJ2-3|TRBD2
ASSEFGGRVGDTQY
>few|TRBV5-1|TRBJ1-4|TRBD1
ASSLRAVQGNEKLF
>medium-sized|TRBV6-1|.|TRBD2
ASSDIAGGREQY
>.|TRBV6-5|TRBJ2-4|.
ASSYSWLWGKDIQY
>.|TRBV5-4|TRBJ1-1|.
ASSYELLNTEAF
>.|TRBV6-1|TRBJ2-3|TRBD2
ASSRDATSATTNTQY
>.|TRBV11-2|TRBJ2-4|.
ASTGLGSTDMQY
>medium-sized|TRBV7-6|TRBJ2-5|TRBD2
ASSLFGTSGGAETQY
>.|TRBV6-1|TRBJ2-1|.
ASSEVGRGGRDQETQY
>.|TRBV6-5|TRBJ2-5|TRBD2
ASSYGAGGGLETQY
>large|TRBV10-2|TRBJ2-5|TRBD1
ASSTPTTGAGETQY
>.|TRBV5-4|TRBJ1-4|.
ASSIDTRNEKLF
>medium-sized|TRBV27|TRBJ2-1|TRBD1
ASRNTGAGTGSSYEQF
>.|TRBV7-9|TRBJ2-4|TRBD2
ASSPRLAGGPQNIQY
>.|TRBV6-1|.|.
ASSDQVRGNLGSYNKQY
>.|TRBV12-3/TRBV12-4|TRBJ2-2|TRBD2
ASSFSGDTGELF
>few|TRBV6-5|TRBJ2-3|TRBD2
ASSYPRRGEFTDTQY